The present entry profiles one TCR beta chain with its context. The antigen remains undetermined. The data were obtained in a study of T cells in tumors after PD-1 blockade. Overall study results and limits: Some novel exhausted tumor clones appeared in pre-treatment blood, suggesting peripheral recruitment.

Profiling relied on immunoSEQ multiplex PCR, and the TCRdb table lists in-frame clones only, not all of them. This repertoire shows tens of thousands of clones, roughly 78% found once; its top ten account for 26%. Trimming shortened V by 4 bases and J by 6 bases, and 7 bases separated the two germline ends. There are 11 residues in the CDR3. The TCR comes from a human donor with basal cell carcinoma. The sample in question was PBMCs, obtained before anti-PD-1 treatment. This chain connects TRBV5-3 to TRBJ1-1; D remains unclear. TRBV5-3 counts as an open reading frame of uncertain function. The CDR3 reads CARSPTPEAFF. The CDR3, as DNA: TGTGCCAGAAGCCCTACCCCTGAAGCTTTCTTT.